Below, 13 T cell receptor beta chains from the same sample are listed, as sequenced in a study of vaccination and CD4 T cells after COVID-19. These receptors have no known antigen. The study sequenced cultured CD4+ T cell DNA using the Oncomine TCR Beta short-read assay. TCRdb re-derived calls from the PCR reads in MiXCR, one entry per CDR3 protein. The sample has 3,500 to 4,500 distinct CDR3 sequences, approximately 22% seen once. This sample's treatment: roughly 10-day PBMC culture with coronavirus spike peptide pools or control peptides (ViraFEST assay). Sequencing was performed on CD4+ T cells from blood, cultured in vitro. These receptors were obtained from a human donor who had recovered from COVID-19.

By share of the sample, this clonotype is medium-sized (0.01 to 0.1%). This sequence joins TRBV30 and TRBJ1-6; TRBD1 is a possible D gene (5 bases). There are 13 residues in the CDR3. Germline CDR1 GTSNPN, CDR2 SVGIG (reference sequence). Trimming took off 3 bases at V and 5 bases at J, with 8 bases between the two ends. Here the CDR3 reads CAWRGENNSPLHF. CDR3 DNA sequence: TGTGCCTGGAGAGGGGAAAATAATTCACCCCTCCACTTT. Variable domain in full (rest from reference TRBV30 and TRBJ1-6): SQTIHQWPATLVQPVGSPLSLECTVEGTSNPNLYWYRQAAGRGLQLLFYSVGIGQISSEVPQNLSASRPQDRQFILSSKKLLLSDSGFYLCAWRGENNSPLHFGNGTRLTVT.

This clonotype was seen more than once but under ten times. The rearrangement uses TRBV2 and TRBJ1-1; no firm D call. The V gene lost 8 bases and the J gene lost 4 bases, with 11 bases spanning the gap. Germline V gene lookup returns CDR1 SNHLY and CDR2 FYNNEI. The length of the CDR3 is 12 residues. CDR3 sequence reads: CASVPETTEAFF. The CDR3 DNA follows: TGTGCCAGCGTTCCAGAGACCACTGAAGCTTTCTTT. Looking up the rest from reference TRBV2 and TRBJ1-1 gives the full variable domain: EPEVTQTPSHQVTQMGQEVILRCVPISNHLYFYWYRQILGQKVEFLVSFYNNEISEKSEIFDDQFSVERPDGSNFTLKIRSTKLEDSAMYFCASVPETTEAFFGQGTRLTVV.

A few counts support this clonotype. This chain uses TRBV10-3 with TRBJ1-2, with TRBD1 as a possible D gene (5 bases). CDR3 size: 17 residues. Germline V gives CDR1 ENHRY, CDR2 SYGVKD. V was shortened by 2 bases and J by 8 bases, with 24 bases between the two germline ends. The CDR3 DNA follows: TGTGCCATCAGTGAGAGATCTTTGGGACGGCCGGAGAAAGGCTACACCTTC. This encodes CAISERSLGRPEKGYTF.

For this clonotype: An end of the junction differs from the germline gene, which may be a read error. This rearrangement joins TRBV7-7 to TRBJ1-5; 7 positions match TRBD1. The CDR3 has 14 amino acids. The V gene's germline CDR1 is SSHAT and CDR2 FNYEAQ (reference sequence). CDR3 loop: CASSRTGFNQPQHF. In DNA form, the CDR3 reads TGTGCTAGCAGCCGGACAGGTTTCAATCAGCCCCAGCATTTT.

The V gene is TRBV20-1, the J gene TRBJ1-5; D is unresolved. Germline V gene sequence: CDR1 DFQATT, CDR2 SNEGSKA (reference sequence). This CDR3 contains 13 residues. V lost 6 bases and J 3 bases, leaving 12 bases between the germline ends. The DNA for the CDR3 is TGCAGTGCGACCATCAGGCCCAATCAGCCCCAGCATTTT. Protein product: CSATIRPNQPQHF.

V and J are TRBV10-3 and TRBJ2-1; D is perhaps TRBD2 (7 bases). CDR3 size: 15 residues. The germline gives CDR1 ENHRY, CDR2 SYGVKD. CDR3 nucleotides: TGTGTCACTCAAGGGATCGAGGGGGGGGTGGATGAGCAGTTCTTC. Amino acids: CVTQGIEGGVDEQFF.

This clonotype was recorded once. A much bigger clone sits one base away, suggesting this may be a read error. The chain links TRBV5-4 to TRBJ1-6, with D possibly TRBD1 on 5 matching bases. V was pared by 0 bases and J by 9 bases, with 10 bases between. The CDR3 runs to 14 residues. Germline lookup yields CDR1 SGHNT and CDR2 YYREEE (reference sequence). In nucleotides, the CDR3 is TGTGCCAGCAGCTTGGTAGGGGTTAGTTCACCCCTCCACTTT. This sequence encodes CASSLVGVSSPLHF. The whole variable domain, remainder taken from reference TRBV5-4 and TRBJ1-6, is ETGVTQSPTHLIKTRGQQVTLRCSSQSGHNTVSWYQQALGQGPQFIFQYYREEENGRGNFPPRFSGLQFPNYSSELNVNALELDDSALYLCASSLVGVSSPLHFGNGTRLTVT.

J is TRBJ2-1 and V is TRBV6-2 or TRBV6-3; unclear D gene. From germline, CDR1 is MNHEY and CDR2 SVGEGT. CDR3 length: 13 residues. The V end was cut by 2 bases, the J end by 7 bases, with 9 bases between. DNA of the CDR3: TGTGCCAGCAGTTACAAGCTACGGAATGAGCAGTTCTTC. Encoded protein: CASSYKLRNEQFF.

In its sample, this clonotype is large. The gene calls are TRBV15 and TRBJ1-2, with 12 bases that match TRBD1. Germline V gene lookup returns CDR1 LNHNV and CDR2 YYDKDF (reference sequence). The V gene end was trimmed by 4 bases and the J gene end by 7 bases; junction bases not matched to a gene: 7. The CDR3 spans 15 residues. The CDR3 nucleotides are TGTGCCACCAGCACTCCGGGACAGGGGGCGCGTGGCTACACCTTC. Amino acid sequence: CATSTPGQGARGYTF. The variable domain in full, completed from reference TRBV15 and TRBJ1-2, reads DAMVIQNPRYQVTQFGKPVTLSCSQTLNHNVMYWYQQKSSQAPKLLFHYYDKDFNNEADTPDNFQSRRPNTSFCFLDIRSPGLGDTAMYLCATSTPGQGARGYTFGSGTRLTVV.

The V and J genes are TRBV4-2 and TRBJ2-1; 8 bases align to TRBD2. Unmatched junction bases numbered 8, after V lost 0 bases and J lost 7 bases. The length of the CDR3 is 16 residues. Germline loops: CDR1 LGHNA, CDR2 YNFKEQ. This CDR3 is CASSQDHRGGRNEQFF. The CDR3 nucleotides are TGTGCCAGCAGCCAAGATCATCGGGGGGGGAGGAATGAGCAGTTCTTC.

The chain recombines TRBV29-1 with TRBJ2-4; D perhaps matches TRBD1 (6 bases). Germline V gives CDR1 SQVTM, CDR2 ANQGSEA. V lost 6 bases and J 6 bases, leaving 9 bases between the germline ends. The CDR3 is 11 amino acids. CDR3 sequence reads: CSVIRGNIQYF. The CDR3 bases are TGCAGCGTGATCAGGGGAAACATTCAGTACTTC.

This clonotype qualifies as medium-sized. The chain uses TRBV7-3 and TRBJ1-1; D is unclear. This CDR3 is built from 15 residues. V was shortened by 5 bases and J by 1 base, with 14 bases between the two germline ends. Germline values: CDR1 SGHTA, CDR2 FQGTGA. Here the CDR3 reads CASSLSRGGNTEAFF. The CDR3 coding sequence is TGTGCCAGCAGCCTAAGTCGGGGAGGGAACACTGAAGCTTTCTTT.

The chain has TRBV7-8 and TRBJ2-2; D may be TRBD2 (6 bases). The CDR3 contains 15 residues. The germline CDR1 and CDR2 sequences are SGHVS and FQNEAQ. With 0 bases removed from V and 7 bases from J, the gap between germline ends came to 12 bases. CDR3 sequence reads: CASSLARGSGGELFF. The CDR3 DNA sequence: TGTGCCAGCAGCTTAGCTCGGGGGTCGGGCGGGGAGCTGTTTTTT. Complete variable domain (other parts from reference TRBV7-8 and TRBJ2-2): GAGVSQSPRYKVAKRGQDVALRCDPISGHVSLFWYQQALGQGPEFLTYFQNEAQLDKSGLPSDRFFAERPEGSVSTLKIQRTQQEDSAVYLCASSLARGSGGELFFGEGSRLTVL.